Below, 19 T cell receptor beta chains from the same sample are listed, as sequenced in a study of blood T cell repertoires in COVID-19. Profiling relied on immunoSEQ multiplex PCR, and the TCRdb table lists in-frame clones only, not all of them. The sample has roughly 240,000 clones; roughly 80% are singletons. The sample comprised peripheral blood. These receptors were collected from a woman between 65 and 79 years old with acute or convalescent COVID-19.

The V call is TRBV28, the J call TRBJ1-1; 8 nucleotides align to TRBD1. The germline V gene has CDR1 MDHEN and CDR2 SYDVKM. CDR3 size: 14 residues. V lost 5 bases to trimming and J lost 7 bases; unmatched junction nucleotides: 9. As DNA, the CDR3 is TGTGCCAGCAGTGAGAGGACAGGGAGAATTGAAGCTTTCTTT. It specifies CASSERTGRIEAFF.

J is TRBJ2-5 and V is TRBV4-2; no clear D gene. From germline, CDR1 is LGHNA and CDR2 YNFKEQ. Trimming removed 1 base from V and 4 bases from J, with 7 bases in between. CDR3 length: 13 amino acids. CDR3 bases: TGTGCCAGCAGCCAAGGGAGCAGAGAGACCCAGTACTTC. This sequence encodes CASSQGSRETQYF.

A few counts support this clone. V and J are TRBV27 and TRBJ2-1; D is unresolved. The V end lost 1 base, the J end lost 4 bases, and 8 bases lay between the germline ends. Germline V gene sequence: CDR1 MNHEY, CDR2 SMNVEV (reference sequence). CDR3 length equals 14 residues. CDR3 DNA: TGTGCCAGCAGTTTATTAGGCAGGTACAATGAGCAGTTCTTC. Translating it yields CASSLLGRYNEQFF.

In its sample, this clone was seen a few times. The chain joins TRBV9 to TRBJ2-3; D is ambiguous. This CDR3 spans 14 amino acids. Trimming removed 0 bases at V and 1 base at J, with 6 bases between. In germline, CDR1 is SGDLS, CDR2 YYNGEE. The CDR3 nucleotides read TGTGCCAGCAGCGTAGGTACAGGCACAGATACGCAGTATTTT. Protein: CASSVGTGTDTQYF.

The chain recombines TRBV7-2 with TRBJ1-2; D possibly corresponds to TRBD1 (6 bases). V gave up 1 base and J gave up 4 bases, with 10 bases separating them. Looked up from germline, CDR1 is SGHTA and CDR2 is FQGNSA. The CDR3 loop spans 14 amino acids. The CDR3 nucleotides read TGTGCCAGCAGCTTAGTAGTAGGGGGCTATGGCTACACCTTC. It codes for CASSLVVGGYGYTF.

V usage is TRBV6-1 and J usage is TRBJ2-6, with TRBD1 matching 9 bases. This CDR3 spans 17 amino acids. Germline trimming cut 4 bases from V and 2 bases from J; bases unmatched to any gene: 6. The germline V gene has CDR1 MNHNS and CDR2 SASEGT. DNA of the CDR3: TGTGCCAGCAGTGCTTCACAGGGGGCGCCTGGGGCCAACGTCCTGACTTTC. It specifies CASSASQGAPGANVLTF.

The V call is TRBV6-6, the J call TRBJ1-1; no definite D call. This CDR3 region has 16 residues. Germline loops: CDR1 MNHNY, CDR2 SVGAGI (reference sequence). Deletions cut 2 bases from V and 4 bases from J, with 17 bases between. The DNA of the CDR3 is TGTGCCAGCAGTTACCCCCCGCGGGCCGGAGGCACTGAAGCTTTCTTT. It yields the protein CASSYPPRAGGTEAFF.

This clone has more than one count but fewer than ten. The rearrangement uses TRBV7-9 and TRBJ2-4; 7 bases are a match to TRBD1. From germline, CDR1 is SEHNR and CDR2 FQNEAQ (reference sequence). V was pared by 2 bases and J by 1 base, with 2 bases of the junction left unmatched. This CDR3 comprises 15 residues. This CDR3 reads CASSLPQGAKNIQYF. DNA for the CDR3: TGTGCCAGCAGCTTACCACAGGGGGCCAAAAACATTCAGTACTTC.

V gene TRBV28 combines with J gene TRBJ1-2, with 9 positions matching TRBD1. Germline lookup yields CDR1 MDHEN and CDR2 SYDVKM. V trimming: 4 bases; J trimming: 4 bases; junction bases outside the gene matches: 10. The CDR3 sequence is 16 residues long. The CDR3 DNA sequence: TGTGCCAGCAGTTCGCCGGGACAGGGAGTCCTCTATGGCTACACCTTC. Translated, it gives CASSSPGQGVLYGYTF.

V usage is TRBV30 and J usage is TRBJ1-1; 7 bases match TRBD1. This CDR3 is 13 amino acids long. V shed 3 bases, J shed 3 bases, and the junction held 4 bases outside the gene matches. Germline V lookup: CDR1 GTSNPN, CDR2 SVGIG (reference sequence). The CDR3 DNA follows: TGTGCCTGGAGAGGCCAGGGGGACACTGAAGCTTTCTTT. Its protein is CAWRGQGDTEAFF.

The chain links TRBV7-2 to TRBJ1-3, with D possibly being TRBD1 (5 bases). CDR3 length: 19 amino acids. Germline-derived CDR1 and CDR2 are SGHTA and FQGNSA. Trimming took 4 bases from V and 9 from J, leaving 31 bases between them. The CDR3 bases are TGTGCCAGCAGCTCGGGACTGGGTCGCTCTGGAAATCGGGAAACCACCATATATTTT. This encodes CASSSGLGRSGNRETTIYF.

The chain couples TRBV6-5 to TRBJ1-2; a possible D gene is TRBD1 (5 bases). The CDR3 has 13 residues. Germline loops: CDR1 MNHEY, CDR2 SVGAGI. V was trimmed by 2 bases and J by 6 bases, leaving 10 bases between them. The CDR3 loop is CASSYARVHGYTF. As DNA, the CDR3 is TGTGCCAGCAGTTACGCCAGGGTTCATGGCTACACCTTC.

DNA for the CDR3: TGTGCCAGCAGTCAGGGGACAGGGAATAATTCACCCCTCCACTTT. Its protein product is CASSQGTGNNSPLHF. V and J are TRBV27 and TRBJ1-6, with TRBD1 matching 9 bases. The trim removed 5 bases at V and 5 bases at J, leaving 4 bases unmatched. The germline V gene encodes CDR1 MNHEY and CDR2 SMNVEV (reference sequence). This CDR3 spans 15 amino acids.

The chain uses TRBV7-9 and TRBJ1-2; possible D gene TRBD1, 5 bases. Trimming took 1 base from V and 0 from J, leaving 15 bases between them. CDR1 is SEHNR and CDR2 is FQNEAQ in the germline V gene (reference sequence). The CDR3 is 17 amino acids. The CDR3 protein is CASSLDYLQGTNYGYTF. In nucleotides, the CDR3 is TGTGCCAGCAGCTTAGACTACCTCCAGGGTACTAACTATGGCTACACCTTC.

V is TRBV28 and J is TRBJ1-1, with D maybe TRBD1 (5 bases). V lost 2 bases and J lost 1, with 11 bases in between. The CDR3 has 15 residues. Germline-derived CDR1 and CDR2 are MDHEN and SYDVKM. DNA for the CDR3: TGTGCCAGCAGTTTACCAGGGAGGCCGAACACTGAAGCTTTCTTT. It specifies CASSLPGRPNTEAFF.

V is TRBV7-9 and J is TRBJ1-3; TRBD1 matches 8 bases. Germline lookup yields CDR1 SEHNR and CDR2 FQNEAQ (reference sequence). The CDR3 consists of 16 residues. V dropped 6 bases and J dropped 0; count of bases not matched to a gene: 7. CDR3 region: CASRPLQGASGNTIYF. CDR3 coding DNA: TGTGCCAGCAGGCCTCTTCAGGGGGCCTCTGGAAACACCATATATTTT.

The rearrangement uses TRBV19 and TRBJ1-5; unclear D gene. In germline, CDR1 is LNHDA, CDR2 SQIVND (reference sequence). The CDR3 loop spans 11 amino acids. Trimming took 5 bases from V and 10 from J, leaving 9 bases between them. For the CDR3, the DNA is TGTGCCAGTAGTTTGGACTATCCCCAGCATTTT. This translates into CASSLDYPQHF.

This rearrangement joins TRBV6-5 to TRBJ1-1; no clear D gene. Germline V gives CDR1 MNHEY, CDR2 SVGAGI. This CDR3 is built from 13 residues. The ends were cut back, 5 bases at V and 6 bases at J, with 13 bases in the middle. CDR3 nucleotide sequence: TGTGCCAGCAGTACAGCAGGATTAGCTGAAGCTTTCTTT. The encoded protein is CASSTAGLAEAFF.

This chain joins TRBV3-1 (or the pseudogene TRBV3-2) and TRBJ2-5; 11 nucleotides align to TRBD2. This CDR3 region has 14 residues. CDR1 and CDR2 from the germline V gene are LGHDT and YNNKEL (reference sequence). Trimming cost V 4 bases and J 4 bases; bases outside gene matches: 2. CDR3 sequence: CASSRLAGTETQYF. In DNA form, the CDR3 reads TGTGCCAGCAGCCGACTAGCGGGGACAGAGACCCAGTACTTC.